This T cell receptor (beta chain) was sequenced for a study of T-cell reconstitution after alpha-beta-depleted transplantation in children (dated by TCRdb to the mid-2010s). Regarding the complete study: The study quantitatively tracked T-cell immune reconstitution after TCRalphabeta/CD19-depleted allogeneic hematopoietic cell transplantation in children using TCR repertoire profiling.

The library was produced with PCR. TCRdb lists the instrument as Illumina HiSeq 2500. To normalize quantification of the TCRbeta repertoire, the TCR libraries were built with molecular barcoding that relied on unique molecular identifiers. TCRdb trimmed public reads at Q25 via fastp, called clones via MiXCR and kept in-frame beta chains. Each record represents a unique CDR3 protein, reported with the most common genes and DNA among its rows. This sample gives fewer than 450,000 distinct CDR3 sequences in total; 15% to 20% of them show up just once. The ten largest account for around 43% of the sample. What the treatment or condition label conveys for this sample: allogeneic hematopoietic cell transplantation with graft depleted of TCRalphabeta T cells and CD19 B cells. The children who served as transplant recipients had been given grafts of TCRalphabeta/CD19-depleted allogeneic hematopoietic cells.

Overall study results and their limits: About two months after transplant, the apparently early recovery of alphabetaT-cell counts reportedly depended on just several hundred clones that had expanded rapidly and came from non-depleted graft cells. Over the following months the frequencies of hyperexpanded clones went down, and after one year T-cell counts and TCRbeta diversity were mostly credited to newly produced T cells. The high TCRbeta diversity at day 60 in some patients was ascribed to recipient T cells and intrathymic progenitors that had survived conditioning.

Concerning this clonotype itself: Its target antigen remains unknown. Nothing much larger sits one base from this clone, and base qualities are not available.

Material: PBMCs, mostly from graft donor cells, obtained 360 days after TCRalphabeta/CD19-depleted stem cell transplant. The receptor comes from a male patient aged 2 to 9 who had a stem cell transplant for acute lymphoblastic leukemia, so the T cells may come from the graft donor.

CDR3 sequence: CASSQVLVTGKTDTQYF. The DNA sequence follows: TGCGCCAGCAGCCAAGTTTTAGTTACAGGGAAGACAGATACGCAGTATTTT. The V and J genes are TRBV4-3 and TRBJ2-3; matching of 6 bases hints at TRBD1 as the D gene. Between the V and J ends, shortened by 1 base and 3 bases respectively, the junction contains 17 bases. From its cysteine to its phenylalanine, the CDR3 spans 17 amino acids. Of all the DNA, just the CDR3 is kept, 51 bases in frame from base 1. CDR1 LGHNA and CDR2 YSLEER were looked up in the germline V gene.